A selection of T cell receptor beta chains follows, all from one sample in a study of blood T cell repertoires in COVID-19. TCRdb's table, derived via immunoSEQ multiplex PCR, lists solely in-frame clones and lacks some. The table lists 300,000 to 350,000 clones, about 87% of them singletons, with 5% in the top ten. Sequenced input: PBMCs or T cells enriched from blood (not recorded which). These receptors were collected from a man between 25 and 39 years old who had recovered from COVID-19. Each CDR3 is given with its conserved first and last residue. Fields, in order: V gene, J gene, clone size, D gene, CDR3 DNA, CDR3 protein. D genes are given only for firm matches. Clone size, where shown, is once, few, many, or a class for clones that have expanded.

>TRBV7-9|TRBJ2-7|NA|TRBD1
TGTGCCAGCACCAACACAAACAGGGGGTTGGGGACCTACGAGCAGTACTTC
CASTNTNRGLGTYEQYF
>TRBV7-9|TRBJ1-6|few|NA
TGTGCCAGCAGCTTACAAGGGGCTGGGAATTCACCCCTCCACTTT
CASSLQGAGNSPLHF
>TRBV9|TRBJ2-5|NA|TRBD1
TGTGCCAGCAGCGCAGAATCGGGGACAGGGGAGACCCAGTACTTC
CASSAESGTGETQYF
>TRBV30|TRBJ2-2|NA|TRBD2
TGTGCCTGGAGCCGCCCTTGGGCGGGGGGCCTGGCCGGGGAGCTGTTTTTT
CAWSRPWAGGLAGELFF
>TRBV27|TRBJ1-4|NA|NA
TGTGCCAGCAGTAGCACAGGGTGGAAACTGTTTTTT
CASSSTGWKLFF
>TRBV19|TRBJ2-1|NA|NA
TGTGCCAGTAGTATAGATGTGGGAGGGGGGCTCTACAATGAGCAGTTCTTC
CASSIDVGGGLYNEQFF
>TRBV27|TRBJ2-3|NA|TRBD1
TGTGCCAGCAGTTTACGGCAGGGGGCAGATACGCAGTATTTT
CASSLRQGADTQYF
>TRBV28|TRBJ2-7|NA|NA
TGTGCCAGCAGTTTTGGGCAGTCCTACGAGCAGTACTTC
CASSFGQSYEQYF
>TRBV10-3|TRBJ2-3|NA|TRBD2
TGTGCCATCAGTGTGGGACTAGCGTTAGATACGCAGTATTTT
CAISVGLALDTQYF
>TRBV5-1|TRBJ1-1|NA|TRBD1
TGCGCCAGCAGCTTGTCTCAGGGGGCGGTGGGCACTGAAGCTTTCTTT
CASSLSQGAVGTEAFF
>TRBV19|TRBJ1-5|NA|TRBD1
TGTGCCAGTAATACAGGGGGTCAGCCCCAGCATTTT
CASNTGGQPQHF
>TRBV6-5|TRBJ1-4|NA|TRBD1
TGTGCCAGTCGGGACAGTCGCCTTAATGAAAAACTGTTTTTT
CASRDSRLNEKLFF
>TRBV2|TRBJ1-4|NA|NA
TGTGCCAGCAGTCCCTCGGGGACTGGTCGAGAAAAACTGTTTTTT
CASSPSGTGREKLFF
>TRBV7-9|TRBJ2-3|NA|NA
TGTGCCAGCAGCTTAGCGGAGGGTAGAGCAGATACGCAGTATTTT
CASSLAEGRADTQYF
>TRBV13|TRBJ2-7|few|TRBD1
TGTGCCAGCAGCTTAGGAGGACAGGCCTACGAGCAGTACTTC
CASSLGGQAYEQYF
>TRBV18|TRBJ2-7|NA|TRBD1
TGTGCCAGCTCAAGAAGGGACAGGGGGCGCCAGAGCTCCTACGAGCAGTACTTC
CASSRRDRGRQSSYEQYF
>TRBV2|TRBJ1-5|NA|TRBD1
TGTGCCAGCAGTGAGGGCAGGGGGCAGCCCCAGCATTTT
CASSEGRGQPQHF
>TRBV5-1|TRBJ2-7|NA|NA
TGCGCCAGTAATCCGGGGACAAAGACCTACGAGCAGTACTTC
CASNPGTKTYEQYF
>TRBV4-2|TRBJ2-5|NA|TRBD2
TGTGCCAGCAGCCAGGACCTAGCGGGGAACCAAGAGACCCAGTACTTC
CASSQDLAGNQETQYF
>TRBV18|TRBJ2-3|NA|TRBD2
TGTGCCAGCTCATCTGGACTAGCGGGGGGGCAAGATACGCAGTATTTT
CASSSGLAGGQDTQYF
>TRBV5-1|TRBJ2-1|NA|TRBD1
TGCGCCAGCAGCTCGACAGGGGGCACTCCATACAATGAGCAGTTCTTC
CASSSTGGTPYNEQFF
>TRBV6-5|TRBJ2-2|NA|TRBD1
TGTGCCAGCAGTAGGGGACAGGGTCGCACCGGGGAGCTGTTTTTT
CASSRGQGRTGELFF
>TRBV3-1/TRBV3-2|TRBJ2-7|NA|TRBD1
TGTGCCAGCAGCCAAGATCGGGGGACAGGGTTCGACTACGAGCAGTACTTC
CASSQDRGTGFDYEQYF
>TRBV7-9|TRBJ1-5|NA|TRBD1
TGTGCCAGCAGCTTGGACAGGGATCAGCCCCAGCATTTT
CASSLDRDQPQHF
>TRBV24-1|TRBJ1-1|NA|NA
TGTGCCACCAGTGGCTTTGGACAGACCATGAACACTGAAGCTTTCTTT
CATSGFGQTMNTEAFF
>TRBV6-6|TRBJ2-3|NA|TRBD2
TGTGCCAGCAGCGCGGGGGGTAGCACAGATACGCAGTATTTT
CASSAGGSTDTQYF
>TRBV4-2|TRBJ1-6|NA|TRBD1
TGTGCCAGCAGCCAAGGAATCACAGGGGGATCACCCCTCCACTTT
CASSQGITGGSPLHF
>TRBV9|TRBJ2-7|NA|NA
TGTGCCAGCAGCGTAGCTCTGCAGGGGAGCGAGCAGTACTTC
CASSVALQGSEQYF
>TRBV28|TRBJ2-7|NA|TRBD2
TGTGCCAGCAGTCTCCCGGGAGGAGGGGACGAGCAGTACTTC
CASSLPGGGDEQYF
>TRBV5-1|TRBJ1-5|NA|NA
TGCGCCAGCAGCTCACAGGGTGGCAATCAGCCCCAGCATTTT
CASSSQGGNQPQHF
>TRBV30|TRBJ2-7|NA|NA
TGTGCCTGGAGCCGGGACTACGAGCAGTACTTC
CAWSRDYEQYF
>TRBV2|TRBJ1-5|NA|NA
TGTGCCAGCAGTGTGAGCCACGTCAATCAGCCCCAGCATTTT
CASSVSHVNQPQHF
>TRBV6-1|TRBJ2-5|NA|TRBD2
TGTGCCAGCAGTGAGCTAGCGGGGGGAGAGACCCAGTACTTC
CASSELAGGETQYF
>TRBV6-4|TRBJ2-7|NA|TRBD1
TGTGCCAGCAGTGATCACAGGGGCGAGCAGTACTTC
CASSDHRGEQYF
>TRBV13|TRBJ2-7|NA|TRBD1
TGTGCCAGCAGCCCGGGACAGGGTATCTACGAGCAGTACTTC
CASSPGQGIYEQYF
>TRBV9|TRBJ2-5|NA|NA
TGTGCCAGCAGCGTAAATAGTGGGGCGAAAGAGACCCAGTACTTC
CASSVNSGAKETQYF
>TRBV19|TRBJ1-1|NA|NA
TGTGCCAGTAGTGAACAGGGCCGGGGTTTGGGCACTGAAGCTTTCTTT
CASSEQGRGLGTEAFF
>TRBV7-9|TRBJ2-3|NA|TRBD2
TGTGCCAGCAGCTTGGTAGCGGGGAGCACAGATACGCAGTATTTT
CASSLVAGSTDTQYF
>TRBV6-5|TRBJ1-5|once|NA
TGTGCCAGCGTAGAAGGGACTTTCAATCAGCCCCAGCATTTT
CASVEGTFNQPQHF
>TRBV5-4|TRBJ2-5|NA|TRBD2
TGTGCCAGCAGCTTGTGGCTAGCGGGGGGGCAAGAGACCCAGTACTTC
CASSLWLAGGQETQYF
>TRBV30|TRBJ1-3|NA|NA
TGTGCCTGGAGTGTACCAGTTACTGGAAACACCATATATTTT
CAWSVPVTGNTIYF
>TRBV28|TRBJ2-7|NA|TRBD1
TGTGCCAGCAGTTTCCGACAGGGGCCCCACGAGCAGTACTTC
CASSFRQGPHEQYF
>TRBV28|TRBJ2-1|NA|NA
TGTGCCAGACCCCGGGACACAAATAACAATGAGCAGTTCTTC
CARPRDTNNNEQFF
>TRBV7-2|TRBJ2-3|NA|TRBD2
TGTGCCAGCAGCATCAGACTAGCGGGTCCCACAGATACGCAGTATTTT
CASSIRLAGPTDTQYF
>TRBV5-5|TRBJ1-6|NA|TRBD1
TGTGCCAGCAGCCACACAGGGGTCGTGTTTCCGTCGGATTCACCCCTCCACTTT
CASSHTGVVFPSDSPLHF
>TRBV28|TRBJ2-7|NA|NA
TGTGCCAGCTTCGGACTCATTACCTACGAGCAGTACTTC
CASFGLITYEQYF
>TRBV5-1|TRBJ1-1|NA|TRBD1
TGCGCCAGCAGTGAGACAGGGGATGAAGCTTTCTTT
CASSETGDEAFF
>TRBV28|TRBJ2-1|NA|NA
TGTGCCAGCAGTTTAAGAGACAATGAGCAGTTCTTC
CASSLRDNEQFF
>TRBV11-3|TRBJ1-1|NA|NA
TGTGCCAGCAGCTTTTCGGCGGCGGGGGGTGAAGCTTTCTTT
CASSFSAAGGEAFF
>TRBV2|TRBJ2-7|NA|TRBD1
TGTGCCAGCAGGACGCCGGGGACAGGGGTCTCCTACGAGCAGTACTTC
CASRTPGTGVSYEQYF
>TRBV2|TRBJ2-6|NA|NA
TGTGCCAGCAGTGAAAACCGGGGAGGGGCCAACGTCCTGACTTTC
CASSENRGGANVLTF
>TRBV5-1|TRBJ2-7|NA|NA
TGCGCCAGCAGCCCCACGGGGGCCTACGAGCAGTACTTC
CASSPTGAYEQYF
>TRBV28|TRBJ1-4|NA|TRBD1
TGTGCCAGCAGTTTGAGAACAGGGGGAGGCGAAAAACTGTTTTTT
CASSLRTGGGEKLFF